These 18 T cell receptor beta chains came from one sample sequenced in a study of T cell responses to AZD1222 COVID-19 vaccine. Clones were sequenced by immunoSEQ multiplex PCR, and TCRdb holds only the in-frame ones, with some missing. Seen here are 150,000 to 200,000 clones, around nine tenths observed once, and the top ten hold about 2.8%. The sequencing used peripheral blood, collected on day 0 of AZD1222 vaccination. These receptors were taken from an adult in good health.

The chain joins TRBV7-8 to TRBJ2-1; D might be TRBD2 (7 bases). The CDR3 totals 15 residues. V was cut by 1 base and J by 5 bases, with 12 bases left in between. Germline V gene lookup returns CDR1 SGHVS and CDR2 FQNEAQ. This CDR3 reads CASSLGGGAHNEQFF. The CDR3 DNA is TGTGCCAGCAGCTTAGGAGGGGGGGCCCACAATGAGCAGTTCTTC.

The chain recombines TRBV7-2 with TRBJ2-4; no definite D call. This CDR3 contains 15 residues. The V gene lost 5 bases and the J gene lost 0 bases, with 11 bases spanning the gap. In germline, CDR1 is SGHTA, CDR2 FQGNSA. CDR3 sequence: CASSNKQEAKNIQYF. The DNA of the CDR3 is TGTGCCAGCAGCAACAAACAAGAAGCCAAAAACATTCAGTACTTC.

This clone has just a few counts. This chain joins TRBV4-2 and TRBJ2-2, with D perhaps assigned TRBD1 or TRBD2 (5 bases each). Germline V gene sequence: CDR1 LGHNA, CDR2 YNFKEQ. V was shortened by 0 bases and J by 1 base, with 12 bases between the two germline ends. This CDR3 spans 17 amino acids. The chain's CDR3 is CASSQDGTAKNTGELFF. The CDR3 DNA sequence: TGTGCCAGCAGCCAAGATGGGACCGCTAAGAACACCGGGGAGCTGTTTTTT.

The rearrangement uses TRBV3-1 (or the pseudogene TRBV3-2) and TRBJ2-3; the D is unclear. The CDR3 is 14 amino acids. Trimming took 4 bases from V and 0 from J, leaving 8 bases between them. CDR1 and CDR2 (germline): LGHDT, YNNKEL (reference sequence). The CDR3 reads CASSPLSSTDTQYF. For the CDR3, the DNA is TGTGCCAGCAGCCCTCTGTCTAGCACAGATACGCAGTATTTT.

This chain joins TRBV7-9 and TRBJ1-2; TRBD1 matches 7 bases. CDR3 length equals 13 residues. V lost 6 bases, J lost 6 bases, and 7 bases stayed unmatched. Germline CDR1 and CDR2: SEHNR and FQNEAQ (reference sequence). CDR3 DNA: TGTGCCAGCAGTTATGACAGGGCTCATGGCTACACCTTC. Translated: CASSYDRAHGYTF.

The gene calls are TRBV6-5 and TRBJ1-1, with TRBD1 matching over 7 bases. Germline CDR1 reads MNHEY; CDR2 reads SVGAGI. Losses at the gene ends were 2 bases for V and 5 bases for J; bases not matched to a gene: 5. The CDR3 extends over 14 amino acids. This CDR3 is CASSYDRVGTEAFF. CDR3 bases: TGTGCCAGCAGTTACGACAGGGTCGGGACTGAAGCTTTCTTT.

The chain employs TRBV4-2 and TRBJ1-1; 7 bases are a match to TRBD1. CDR3 length equals 15 residues. J was trimmed by 3 bases and V by 1 base; bases with no gene match: 5. Germline V gene sequence: CDR1 LGHNA, CDR2 YNFKEQ. Here the CDR3 DNA reads TGTGCCAGCAGCCAAGCCGGGACAGTCGACACTGAAGCTTTCTTT. It translates to CASSQAGTVDTEAFF.

The chain combines TRBV7-9 with TRBJ1-4; 8 nucleotides line up with TRBD1. After removal of 5 bases from V and 0 bases from J, the junction contained 14 bases not matched to a gene. From germline, CDR1 is SEHNR and CDR2 FQNEAQ (reference sequence). CDR3 length equals 19 residues. The CDR3 loop reads CASSDPGTGETATNEKLFF. CDR3 DNA sequence: TGTGCCAGCAGCGACCCCGGGACAGGTGAAACTGCAACTAATGAAAAACTGTTTTTT.

The chain joins TRBV24-1 to TRBJ2-5; 11 bases are shared with TRBD1. V trimming: 3 bases; J trimming: 5 bases; junction bases outside the gene matches: 10. CDR1 and CDR2 from the germline V gene are KGHDR and SFDVKD. The length of the CDR3 is 17 residues. The CDR3 DNA sequence: TGTGCCACCAGTGATCGCCCGGGACAGGGGGAGATGGAGACCCAGTACTTC. Translating it yields CATSDRPGQGEMETQYF.

The chain recombines TRBV6-1 with TRBJ1-1; D possibly corresponds to TRBD1 (6 bases). V lost 2 bases and J lost 5, with 12 bases in between. Looked up from germline, CDR1 is MNHNS and CDR2 is SASEGT. This CDR3 has 14 residues. The CDR3 DNA reads as TGTGCCAGCAGTGAACTGCAGGGGCGAACTGAAGCTTTCTTT. Translation gives CASSELQGRTEAFF.

The chain has TRBV7-6 and TRBJ1-1; D is unresolved. Trimming cost V 1 base and J 3 bases, with 6 bases left between them. This CDR3 spans 13 amino acids. From germline, CDR1 is SGHVS and CDR2 FNYEAQ. As DNA, the CDR3 is TGTGCCAGCAGCTTAGGGAGTCACACTGAAGCTTTCTTT. Its protein is CASSLGSHTEAFF.

V and J are TRBV6-2 or TRBV6-3 and TRBJ2-3, with D perhaps matching TRBD2 (7 bases). Germline CDR1 MNHEY, CDR2 SVGEGT. The V gene lost 6 bases and the J gene lost 3 bases, with 22 bases spanning the gap. CDR3 length equals 17 residues. The CDR3 loop reads CASSESWGGGTTDTQYF. The CDR3 nucleotides are TGTGCCAGCAGCGAGAGCTGGGGGGGCGGGACGACAGATACGCAGTATTTT.

V gene TRBV29-1 combines with J gene TRBJ1-1; no reliable D call. CDR3 length equals 13 residues. Germline V gives CDR1 SQVTM, CDR2 ANQGSEA. The V and J ends lost 3 bases and 1 base respectively, with 9 bases between them. The CDR3 region is CSVEASRNTEAFF. CDR3 in DNA: TGCAGCGTTGAGGCATCTCGGAACACTGAAGCTTTCTTT.

A word on this clone: Distinct nucleotide sequences in the sample also encode this CDR3. The rearrangement joins TRBV7-8 to TRBJ2-7, with D perhaps matching TRBD1 (5 bases). Trimming took off 1 base at V and 3 bases at J, with 13 bases between the two ends. The CDR3 contains 15 residues. Per the germline V gene, CDR1 is SGHVS and CDR2 is FQNEAQ. The CDR3 protein is CASSLVSQGLYEQYF. The CDR3 nucleotides read TGTGCCAGCAGCTTAGTCTCCCAGGGCCTCTACGAGCAGTACTTC.

The chain joins TRBV5-6 to TRBJ1-1, with a tentative D call TRBD1 (5 bases). The CDR3 consists of 15 residues. Trimming took 3 bases from V and 2 from J, leaving 14 bases between them. The germline CDR1 and CDR2 sequences are SGHDT and YYEEEE. CDR3 sequence reads: CASSYWDGRNTEAFF. The CDR3, as DNA: TGTGCCAGCAGCTATTGGGACGGGAGAAACACTGAAGCTTTCTTT.

This clone is a singleton in its sample. CDR3: CASSLAAGTAQYF. DNA for the CDR3: TGTGCCAGCAGTTTGGCCGCAGGGACAGCGCAGTACTTC. The rearrangement uses TRBV12-3 or TRBV12-4 and TRBJ2-7; 7 positions agree with TRBD1. This CDR3 is built from 13 residues. With 3 bases clipped from V and 9 bases from J, the junction kept 8 bases outside the gene matches.

V and J are TRBV29-1 and TRBJ1-1; D is undetermined. The CDR3 has 10 amino acids. Germline V gives CDR1 SQVTM, CDR2 ANQGSEA. Trimming pared 4 bases from V and 8 bases from J, leaving 8 bases between. CDR3 in amino acids: CSVVGPEAFF. The CDR3 bases are TGCAGCGTTGTCGGACCGGAAGCTTTCTTT. The whole variable domain, filled in from reference TRBV29-1 and TRBJ1-1, reads SAVISQKPSRDICQRGTSLTIQCQVDSQVTMMFWYRQQPGQSLTLIATANQGSEATYESGFVIDKFPISRPNLTFSTLTVSNMSPEDSSIYLCSVVGPEAFFGQGTRLTVV.

The chain carries TRBV5-1 and TRBJ2-1; 9 bases are shared with TRBD2. The CDR3 has 17 amino acids. The V gene end was trimmed by 4 bases and the J gene end by 0 bases; junction bases not matched to a gene: 8. CDR1 and CDR2 (germline): SGHRS, YFSETQ. The CDR3 reads CASSQTIAGASYNEQFF. DNA of the CDR3: TGCGCCAGCAGCCAAACAATAGCGGGGGCCTCCTACAATGAGCAGTTCTTC.